In this sample, the clone carrying this T cell receptor (beta chain) turned up once. V lost 4 bases, J lost 5 bases, and 17 bases stayed unmatched. The CDR3 is 20 residues long. CDR1 is SGHAT and CDR2 is FQNNGV in the germline V gene. These data originate in a study of blood T cells in healthy people across ages. For the second PCR, which ran for 7 to 11 cycles, a sample-barcoded 5' primer and a J-beta primer mix were used. Using its own MiXCR run on the 5' RACE reads, TCRdb lists one record per CDR3 protein. This repertoire shows 1.5 million to 2 million distinct CDR3 sequences, roughly 52% found once; its top ten account for less than 2.5%.

The TCR comes from a woman between 40 and 50 years old in good health. Source material: blood. This chain uses TRBV11-2 with TRBJ2-5; 15 bases align to TRBD2. CDR3 amino acids: CASSSHTGLAGGPSLETQYF. DNA of the CDR3: TGTGCCAGCAGCTCCCATACGGGACTAGCGGGGGGCCCCTCCCTGGAGACCCAGTACTTC.